The rows below give T cell receptor beta chains drawn from one sample of a study of shared clonotypes between healthy human individuals. Some clones are missing from TCRdb's copy, which holds only in-frame ones; the method was immunoSEQ multiplex PCR. The sample has about 2 million clones; 85% to 95% are singletons. The sequenced material came from naive CD4+ T cells sorted from blood. All receptors derive from a young man in good health. Each CDR3 is given with its conserved first and last residue. D genes are given only for firm matches. The listing skips clone size in some rows; elsewhere it reads once, few, many or a size class.

d_call j_call clone_size v_call cdr3_aa cdr3_nt
. TRBJ1-5 . TRBV19 CASSTPAGGNQPQHF TGTGCCAGTAGTACCCCAGCCGGGGGCAATCAGCCCCAGCATTTT
. TRBJ1-4 . TRBV5-6 CASSLKGPNEKLFF TGTGCCAGCAGCTTGAAGGGCCCTAATGAAAAACTGTTTTTT
TRBD2 TRBJ2-3 once TRBV14 CASSQAGIAGKTDTQYF TGTGCCAGCAGCCAAGCGGGGATAGCGGGTAAAACAGATACGCAGTATTTT
TRBD2 TRBJ2-7 . TRBV6-1 CASTSGRDSYEQYF TGTGCCAGCACCAGCGGGAGGGACTCCTACGAGCAGTACTTC
TRBD1 TRBJ2-7 . TRBV10-3 CAISEATGTVYEQYF TGTGCCATCAGTGAGGCGACAGGGACGGTCTACGAGCAGTACTTC
TRBD1 TRBJ2-1 . TRBV6-6 CASSYSGDRQFF TGTGCCAGCAGTTACTCTGGGGACAGGCAGTTCTTC
. TRBJ1-1 . TRBV30 CAWSVHTRTEAFF TGTGCCTGGAGTGTACACACACGCACTGAAGCTTTCTTT
TRBD1 TRBJ2-1 . TRBV12-5 CASGLVVAGGASNEQFF TGTGCTAGTGGTTTGGTAGTAGCAGGGGGCGCGAGCAATGAGCAGTTCTTC
. TRBJ2-6 . TRBV6-6 CASSYHPGAGANVLTF TGTGCCAGCAGTTACCACCCAGGGGCTGGGGCCAACGTCCTGACTTTC
. TRBJ2-6 . TRBV5-6 CASSWMGASGANVLTF TGTGCCAGCAGCTGGATGGGGGCGTCTGGGGCCAACGTCCTGACTTTC
. TRBJ1-1 . TRBV7-3 CASSPSGSNTEAFF TGTGCCAGCAGCCCCTCAGGGAGTAACACTGAAGCTTTCTTT
. TRBJ2-7 . TRBV19 CASSIFTDPPYEQYF TGTGCCAGTAGTATTTTCACCGACCCTCCTTACGAGCAGTACTTC
TRBD1 TRBJ2-1 . TRBV6-6 CASSQGQYNEQFF TGTGCCAGCAGTCAGGGACAGTACAATGAGCAGTTCTTC
TRBD2 TRBJ2-1 . TRBV5-1 CASHRTGGSYNEQFF TGCGCCAGCCACCGGACGGGAGGCTCCTACAATGAGCAGTTCTTC
TRBD1 TRBJ2-3 . TRBV6-1 CASIPGQSTDTQYF TGTGCCAGCATTCCGGGACAGAGCACAGATACGCAGTATTTT
. TRBJ1-6 once TRBV5-6 CASSPGEFNSPLHF TGTGCCAGCAGCCCGGGGGAGTTTAATTCACCCCTCCACTTT
TRBD1 TRBJ2-1 . TRBV7-6 CASSFPYAGQGDEQFF TGTGCCAGCAGCTTCCCCTATGCAGGACAGGGTGATGAGCAGTTCTTC
. TRBJ1-2 . TRBV5-6 CASSPGQSFYGYTF TGTGCCAGCAGCCCAGGACAGTCCTTCTATGGCTACACCTTC
TRBD1 TRBJ1-1 . TRBV6-6 CASRLTGQNTEAFF TGTGCCAGCAGATTGACAGGGCAGAACACTGAAGCTTTCTTT
. TRBJ2-7 . TRBV4-1 CASSQGLMGPYEQYF TGCGCCAGCAGCCAAGGCTTGATGGGCCCCTACGAGCAGTACTTC
TRBD1 TRBJ2-1 once TRBV30 CAWSVDRVNEQFF TGTGCCTGGAGTGTGGACAGGGTTAATGAGCAGTTCTTC
. TRBJ2-5 . TRBV18 CASSPPGSTQETQYF TGTGCCAGCTCACCACCTGGTAGCACCCAAGAGACCCAGTACTTC
. TRBJ2-2 . TRBV7-8 CASSPDTTGTPNTGELFF TGTGCCAGCAGCCCAGATACCACCGGGACACCTAACACCGGGGAGCTGTTTTTT
. TRBJ2-3 . TRBV25-1 CASSDPGADTQYF TGTGCCAGCAGTGACCCCGGCGCAGATACGCAGTATTTT
TRBD1 TRBJ1-6 . TRBV18 CASSPSPGGNNSPLHF TGTGCCAGCTCACCGAGTCCAGGGGGGAATAATTCACCCCTCCACTTT
. TRBJ1-3 . TRBV2 CASSLSSGNTIYF TGTGCCAGCAGCCTGAGCTCTGGAAACACCATATATTTT
. TRBJ1-4 . TRBV6-5 CASSYSQGLGEKLFF TGTGCCAGCAGTTACTCCCAAGGGCTAGGGGAAAAACTGTTTTTT
. TRBJ2-7 . TRBV10-2 CASRGEYSYEQYF TGCGCCAGCAGGGGGGAATACTCCTACGAGCAGTACTTC
. TRBJ1-2 . TRBV4-3 CASSPDLTVPYGYTF TGCGCCAGCAGCCCCGACCTAACAGTTCCCTATGGCTACACCTTC